The clone carrying this T cell receptor beta chain appeared once. Repertoires were generated with immunoSEQ multiplex PCR, while TCRdb's copy carries only in-frame clones and drops some. Here the sample spans fewer than 350,000 clones, around 85% being singletons. This specimen comes from a study of blood T cell repertoires in COVID-19. Turning to the study itself: The study drew acute and convalescent COVID-19 samples from the United States, Italy and Spain.

Adults between roughly 18 and 89 years of age took part from fewer than 30 US areas. Participants classified as exposed had met a COVID-19 case within 2 weeks before study entry. The junction had 5 bases not matched to a gene; V was cut back by 1 base and J by 2 bases. CDR1 and CDR2 (germline): KGHSH, LQKENI. This CDR3 has 18 amino acids. The source is a woman between 25 and 40 years old who had been exposed to COVID-19. Sequenced material: PBMCs or T cells enriched from blood (not recorded which). V and J are TRBV18 and TRBJ2-2, with TRBD2 matching over 12 bases. This CDR3 reads CASSPRTSGGLNTGELFF. The DNA for the CDR3 is TGTGCCAGCTCACCACGAACTAGCGGGGGGCTCAACACCGGGGAGCTGTTTTTT.